This T cell receptor beta chain was sequenced for a study of cytomegalovirus exposure and HLA in healthy donors. Germline CDR1 and CDR2: SGDLS and YYNGEE. CDR3 length: 13 amino acids. Trimming took 4 bases from V and 3 from J, leaving 10 bases between them. Vbeta (60) and Jbeta (13) primers were used in the PCR. The method was immunoSEQ multiplex PCR; TCRdb's version includes in-frame clones alone and lacks a portion of them. The data contain about 140,000 clones, nearly 80% of them singletons. The sample comprised PBMCs. The clonotype originates from a woman younger than 45 in good health and CMV-seronegative. V and J are TRBV9 and TRBJ1-1; D may be TRBD1 (5 bases). The CDR3 sequence: CASSLRDDTEAFF. CDR3 in DNA: TGTGCCAGCAGCCTCAGGGATGACACTGAAGCTTTCTTT.